The T cell receptor beta chain described here comes from a study of Graves' ophthalmopathy and Graves' hyperthyroidism. Study background: If no ophthalmopathy appeared within 18 months of follow-up, hyperthyroidism was termed stable. Study-level points and caveats: Most thyroid-expanded clonotypes exceeding 0.001 frequency were also found in blood. Discrimination between ophthalmopathy and stable hyperthyroidism by a 13-signature model showed 87.88% sensitivity and roughly 81% specificity. In predicting ophthalmopathy progression, the model reached roughly 69% sensitivity and under 85% specificity.

As to this clonotype: Its antigen remains unknown.

The CDR3 loop spans 14 amino acids. Losses at the gene ends were 3 bases for V and 7 bases for J; bases not matched to a gene: 6. The germline gives CDR1 SEHNR, CDR2 FQNEAQ (reference sequence). RNA transcripts yielded amplified TCR beta CDR3 regions. A first-round RT-PCR used HTBI primers, followed by a second-round multiplex PCR. TCRdb re-derived calls from the multiplex PCR reads in MiXCR, one entry per CDR3 protein. The data contain over a million distinct CDR3 sequences, approximately 35% of them singletons. The receptor's source is an adult man with Graves' hyperthyroidism. Material: peripheral blood or thyroid tissue (not recorded which). The chain joins TRBV7-9 to TRBJ1-5; 7 nucleotides agree with TRBD1. For the CDR3, the DNA is TGTGCCAGCAGCTTTACAGGGGATCGACAGCCCCAGCATTTT. Its protein is CASSFTGDRQPQHF. The whole variable domain, remainder taken from reference TRBV7-9 and TRBJ1-5, is DTGVSQNPRHKITKRGQNVTFRCDPISEHNRLYWYRQTLGQGPEFLTYFQNEAQLEKSRLLSDRFSAERPKGSFSTLEIQRTEQGDSAMYLCASSFTGDRQPQHFGDGTRLSIL.